The source of this TCR beta chain is a study of CD8+ T cells in alopecia areata. This sample's treatment: oral pan-JAK inhibitor, 5-10 mg twice daily. This clone turned up a few times. V was trimmed by 10 bases and J by 4 bases, leaving 3 bases between them. Per germline, CDR1 ENHRY and CDR2 SYGVKD. The CDR3 consists of 9 residues. cDNA prepared by RNA extraction and subsequent reverse transcription served as the template for sequencing. The method was immunoSEQ multiplex PCR; TCRdb's version includes in-frame clones alone and lacks a portion of them. The sample lists some 180,000 clones, roughly 53% seen once, with 11% in the top ten.

This clonotype was obtained from a human donor with alopecia areata. The chain recombines TRBV10-3 with TRBJ2-3; D gene unclear. The specimen was CD8+ T cells sorted from blood, collected at week 24, from a patient treated with tofacitinib. CDR3 in DNA: TGTGCCACGTCAGATACGCAGTATTTT. The encoded protein is CATSDTQYF.